A selection of T cell receptor beta chains follows, all from one sample in a study of tumor-infiltrating lymphocytes in primary liver carcinoma. Via MiXCR, TCRdb re-called the multiplex PCR reads, giving one row per CDR3 protein. Here the sample spans about 50,000 distinct CDR3 sequences, around 73% being singletons. Input material: liver tumor tissue from sampling region 5. These receptors all come from a man aged 35 to 55 with primary liver carcinoma and hepatitis B virus infection. Each CDR3 is given with its conserved first and last residue. The order of the fields is J gene, D gene, clone size, V gene, CDR3 protein, CDR3 DNA. D genes are given only for firm matches. Only part of the rows carry a size: once, few, many, or a class if the clone is expanded.

>TRBJ2-1|.|.|TRBV14
CTSSQNLDATEQFF
TGTACCAGCAGCCAAAATCTCGACGCCACTGAGCAGTTCTTC
>TRBJ1-5|.|.|TRBV21-1
CASTRSPGNQHHHF
TGTGCCAGCACCAGATCCCCAGGGAATCAGCACCATCATTTT
>TRBJ2-7|.|.|TRBV6-2/TRBV6-3
CASSISSYEQYF
TGTGCCAGCAGTATATCCTCCTACGAGCAGTACTTC
>TRBJ2-2|TRBD1|.|TRBV11-2
CASSLESHTGGLFF
TGTGCCAGTAGCTTAGAGAGTCACACAGGGGGGCTGTTTTTT
>TRBJ1-2|.|.|TRBV19
CASSIDGNYGYTF
TGTGCCAGTAGTATCGACGGAAACTATGGCTACACCTTC
>TRBJ2-7|TRBD1|many|TRBV5-1
CASSLETGRDEQYF
TGCGCCAGCAGCTTGGAGACAGGGCGGGACGAGCAGTACTTC
>TRBJ2-1|.|.|TRBV29-1
CSARQRSYNEQFF
TGCAGCGCACGACAGAGGTCCTACAATGAACAGTTCTTC
>TRBJ2-4|.|once|TRBV28
CASRPALGLGKNTQYF
TGTGCCAGCAGGCCCGCGTTAGGGTTAGGCAAAAACACTCAGTACTTC
>TRBJ1-2|.|many|TRBV25-1
CASSPSGRGGYTF
TGTGCCAGCAGTCCGTCAGGGAGGGGTGGCTACACCTTC
>TRBJ2-1|.|.|TRBV11-2
CASSFGGGGCFNGQFF
TGTGCCAGCAGCTTTGGGGGAGGGGGGTGCTTCAATGGGCAGTTCTTC
>TRBJ1-4|.|.|TRBV12-3/TRBV12-4
CVSSLSGTEKLFF
TGTGTCAGCAGTTTGTCGGGAACTGAAAAACTGTTTTTT
>TRBJ2-3|.|.|TRBV11-2
CASGLNRQEDTQYF
TGTGCCAGCGGCTTAAACCGACAGGAGGATACGCAGTATTTC
>TRBJ2-1|TRBD2|few|TRBV6-5
CASSRLADYSEQFF
TGTGCCAGCAGTCGACTAGCGGATTACAGCGAGCAGTTCTTC
>TRBJ1-1|TRBD1|.|TRBV6-6
CASLTGVNNEAFF
TGTGCCAGCCTAACAGGGGTCAACAATGAAGCTTTCTTT
>TRBJ1-2|.|many|TRBV5-4
CASSLGSNSGGYTF
TGTGCCAGCAGCTTGGGGTCTAATTCGGGAGGCTACACCTTC
>TRBJ2-2|.|once|TRBV11-1
CASSYMGPFSRGLFF
TGTGCCAGCAGCTATATGGGACCTTTCTCCAGGGGGCTGTTTTTT
>TRBJ2-5|.|many|TRBV20-1
CSPRGAAETQYF
TGCAGTCCACGGGGGGCAGCAGAGACCCAGTACTTC
>TRBJ1-6|.|few|TRBV11-1
CASSRVLVSPLHF
TGTGCTAGCAGCCGGGTACTGGTTTCACCCCTCCACTTT
>TRBJ2-1|.|few|TRBV29-1
CSTRRNEQFF
TGCAGTACACGACGTAATGAGCAGTTCTTC
>TRBJ2-5|.|few|TRBV29-1
CSIELGQRDLGETQYF
TGCAGCATTGAGTTAGGACAACGAGATCTGGGGGAGACCCAGTACTTC
>TRBJ2-3|.|few|TRBV10-3
CAISEGGGSTDTQYF
TGTGCCATCAGTGAGGGGGGCGGCAGCACAGATACGCAGTATTTT
>TRBJ1-5|.|.|TRBV11-2
CASSLRRQGDTQHF
TGTGCCAGCAGCTTAAGGCGACAAGGGGATACGCAGCATTTT
>TRBJ1-5|.|.|TRBV10-2
CANTADFNQPQHF
TGCGCCAACACAGCAGATTTCAATCAGCCCCAGCATTTT
>TRBJ2-3|.|.|TRBV4-3
CASSPLDGDMQYF
TGCGCCAGCAGCCCCCTTGATGGAGATATGCAGTATTTT
>TRBJ2-7|TRBD1|.|TRBV29-1
CSLNGQGVTYDQYF
TGCAGCCTGAACGGACAGGGGGTTACCTACGATCAGTACTTC
>TRBJ2-5|.|.|TRBV7-2
CASNLRVEETQYF
TGTGCCAGCAACTTAAGAGTAGAAGAGACCCAGTACTTC
>TRBJ2-1|TRBD1|many|TRBV5-1
CASSLEGQGHNEQFF
TGCGCCAGCAGCTTGGAGGGACAGGGGCACAATGAGCAGTTCTTC
>TRBJ1-2|TRBD1|medium-sized|TRBV29-1
CSVLPDRDMNGYTF
TGCAGCGTCCTCCCTGACAGGGACATGAATGGCTACACCTTC
>TRBJ2-3|TRBD2|.|TRBV11-2
CAGSRETGRVGDTQYF
TGTGCCGGCAGTCGGGAAACTGGGAGGGTCGGAGATACACAGTATTTT
>TRBJ2-1|.|.|TRBV29-1
CSLDGQFF
TGCAGCCTTGACGGGCAGTTCTTC
>TRBJ2-1|TRBD2|many|TRBV30
CAWSETSGGNEQFF
TGTGCCTGGAGTGAGACTAGCGGGGGAAATGAGCAGTTCTTC
>TRBJ1-4|.|.|TRBV14
CASSYSLEGKLFF
TGTGCCAGCTCATACTCCCTCGAAGGAAAACTGTTTTTT
>TRBJ2-5|TRBD2|.|TRBV11-2
CASSFSGRQETQYF
TGTGCCAGCAGCTTCAGCGGGAGACAAGAGACCCAGTACTTC
>TRBJ2-2|.|.|TRBV5-1
CASSLFGEMGLDTGELFF
TGCGCCAGCAGCTTGTTTGGCGAGATGGGGCTGGACACCGGGGAGCTGTTTTTT
>TRBJ2-1|.|.|TRBV4-2
CTSSQNWTTGGEQFF
TGTACCAGCAGCCAAAATTGGACTACCGGCGGTGAGCAGTTCTTC
>TRBJ1-4|.|.|TRBV5-6
CISSTPGATNEKLFF
TGTATCAGCAGCACTCCAGGGGCCACTAATGAAAAACTGTTTTTT
>TRBJ1-1|.|medium-sized|TRBV29-1
CSAGAGWGMNTEAFF
TGCAGCGCCGGTGCAGGGTGGGGGATGAACACTGAAGCTTTCTTT
>TRBJ2-2|.|.|TRBV11-3
CASSICSGELFF
TGTGCTAGCAGCATATGTTCCGGGGAGCTGTTTTTT
>TRBJ2-3|TRBD2|.|TRBV2
CASNLAGTDTQYF
TGTGCCAGCAACCTAGCGGGCACAGACACGCAGTATTTT
>TRBJ2-7|TRBD2|.|TRBV6-6
CASSSTSASSYEQYF
TGTGCCAGTAGCTCAACTAGCGCGAGCTCCTACGAGCAGTACTTC
>TRBJ1-6|TRBD1|.|TRBV9
CASGVGGQSSYNSPLHF
TGTGCCAGCGGCGTGGGGGGACAGAGCTCCTATAATTCACCCCTCCACTTT
>TRBJ2-1|.|once|TRBV4-3
CASNRDRSGFYNVQFF
TGCGCCAGCAACCGAGATCGGAGCGGGTTCTACAATGTGCAGTTCTTC
>TRBJ2-7|.|.|TRBV30
CVWSGGRAYEQYF
TGTGTCTGGAGTGGAGGTAGGGCCTACGAGCAGTACTTC
>TRBJ2-5|.|.|TRBV12-3/TRBV12-4
CVSSRCGTETQYF
TGTGTCAGCAGCCGATGCGGGACAGAGACCCAGTACTTT
>TRBJ2-7|.|.|TRBV18
CASLPVRDNSPYEQYF
TGTGCCAGCTTACCAGTTCGGGACAACTCTCCCTACGAGCAGTACTTC
>TRBJ1-2|.|many|TRBV5-4
CASSLGLGGGPQGGQGYTF
TGTGCCAGCAGCTTGGGTCTCGGTGGGGGACCCCAGGGCGGGCAGGGCTACACCTTC
>TRBJ2-3|.|.|TRBV11-3
CVSSLGVGDTDTQYF
TGTGTCAGCAGCTTAGGGGTAGGGGACACAGATACGCAGTATTTT
>TRBJ1-6|TRBD1|many|TRBV6-5
CASRGQGYSPLHF
TGTGCCAGCAGAGGACAGGGTTATTCACCCCTCCACTTT
>TRBJ2-1|.|.|TRBV11-1
CVSRKKMRIGWDGQFF
TGTGTCAGCAGAAAAAAGATGAGGATAGGATGGGATGGGCAGTTCTTC
>TRBJ1-2|.|.|TRBV12-3/TRBV12-4
CVCTPRGANYGYTF
TGTGTCTGCACGCCCCGGGGGGCGAACTATGGCTACACCTTC
>TRBJ2-2|TRBD1|.|TRBV7-9
CASISTGVNGELFF
TGTGCAAGCATCTCGACAGGGGTTAACGGGGAGCTGTTTTTT
>TRBJ2-5|.|.|TRBV5-5
CTSSLGSGPRETQYF
TGTACCAGCAGCTTGGGATCAGGCCCTAGGGAGACGCAGTACTTC
>TRBJ2-2|.|.|TRBV11-2
CASSLLDMSTGELFF
TGTGCCAGCAGCCTCCTCGACATGAGTACCGGGGAGCTGTTTTTT
>TRBJ2-5|.|.|TRBV12-3/TRBV12-4
CVSSSERTGESQYF
TGTGTCAGCAGTTCAGAGCGCACCGGGGAGTCCCAGTACTTC
>TRBJ1-5|.|few|TRBV6-2/TRBV6-3
CASSLDGISNQPQHF
TGTGCCAGCAGTTTGGACGGTATTAGCAATCAGCCCCAGCATTTT
>TRBJ2-2|TRBD2|.|TRBV5-1
CARSGGLLPTPEELFF
TGCGCCAGAAGCGGGGGACTTCTCCCCACCCCCGAGGAGCTGTTTTTT
>TRBJ2-2|TRBD2|.|TRBV29-1
CSVGTSVASIGELFF
TGCAGCGTTGGGACTAGCGTGGCGAGCATCGGGGAGCTGTTTTTT